This T cell receptor beta chain was identified during a study of blood T cell repertoires in COVID-19. In the study overall: Acute and convalescent COVID-19 specimens originated in the United States, Italy and Spain.

The data were produced by immunoSEQ multiplex PCR, yet TCRdb's version contains in-frame clones alone and is incomplete. The table includes about 100,000 clones, around 90% detected once. The germline V gene has CDR1 SEHNR and CDR2 FQNEAQ (reference sequence). V lost 5 bases and J 3 bases, leaving 14 bases between the germline ends. The CDR3 runs 15 residues. This clonotype originated in a man aged 45-65 years with active COVID-19. The source material was peripheral blood. V usage is TRBV7-9 and J usage is TRBJ1-3; tentatively, D is TRBD1 (6 bases). The CDR3 sequence: CASSPPIRGGNTIYF. The CDR3 nucleotides are TGTGCCAGCAGCCCACCCATCAGGGGTGGAAACACCATATATTTT.